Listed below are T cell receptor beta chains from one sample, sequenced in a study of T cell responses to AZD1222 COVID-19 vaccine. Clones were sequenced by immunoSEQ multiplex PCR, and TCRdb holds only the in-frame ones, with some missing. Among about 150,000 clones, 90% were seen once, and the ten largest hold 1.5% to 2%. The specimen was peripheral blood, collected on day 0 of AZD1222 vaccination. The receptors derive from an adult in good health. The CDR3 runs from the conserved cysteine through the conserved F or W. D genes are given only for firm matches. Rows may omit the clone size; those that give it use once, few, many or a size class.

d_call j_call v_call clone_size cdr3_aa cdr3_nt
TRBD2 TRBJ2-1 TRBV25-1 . CASSSTSGLSYNEQFF TGTGCCAGCAGTTCTACTAGCGGACTATCCTACAATGAGCAGTTCTTC
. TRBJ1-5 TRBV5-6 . CASSFAGDQPQHF TGTGCCAGCAGCTTCGCAGGGGATCAGCCCCAGCATTTT
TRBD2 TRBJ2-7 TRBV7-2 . CASSQGLAGGLQYF TGTGCCAGCAGCCAAGGACTAGCGGGAGGGTTGCAGTACTTC
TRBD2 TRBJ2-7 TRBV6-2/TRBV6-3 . CASSRRLAGGHEQYF TGTGCCAGCAGTCGAAGACTAGCGGGGGGGCACGAGCAGTACTTC
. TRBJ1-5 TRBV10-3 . CAIRGEQHSNQPQHF TGTGCCATCAGGGGGGAACAGCATAGCAATCAGCCCCAGCATTTT
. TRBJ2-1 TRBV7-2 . CASSRDFSESRFF TGTGCCAGCAGCCGGGACTTTAGCGAGTCTCGGTTCTTC
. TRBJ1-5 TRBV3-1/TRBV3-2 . CASSQGGGVGNQPQHF TGTGCCAGCAGCCAGGGGGGAGGGGTAGGCAATCAGCCCCAGCATTTT
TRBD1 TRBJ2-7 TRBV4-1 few CASSQDSGTAAQYF TGCGCCAGCAGCCAAGATTCTGGGACAGCGGCGCAGTACTTC
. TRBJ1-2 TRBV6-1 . CASSETPAGYTF TGTGCCAGCAGTGAAACCCCAGCAGGCTACACCTTC
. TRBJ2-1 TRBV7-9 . CASSVRETLSYNEQFF TGTGCCAGCAGCGTTAGGGAGACCCTCTCCTACAATGAGCAGTTCTTC
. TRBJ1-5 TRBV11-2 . CASSLVGNQPQHF TGTGCCAGCAGCTTAGTGGGCAATCAGCCCCAGCATTTT
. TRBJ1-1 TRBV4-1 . CASKTQGQTEAFF TGCGCCAGCAAGACCCAGGGGCAGACTGAAGCTTTCTTT
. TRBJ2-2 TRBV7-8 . CASSPHGELFF TGTGCCAGCAGCCCCCACGGGGAGCTGTTTTTT
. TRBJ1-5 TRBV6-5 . CASNIRNQPQHF TGTGCCAGCAACATAAGGAATCAGCCCCAGCATTTT
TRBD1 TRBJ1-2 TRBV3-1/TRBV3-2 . CASSQEGTGGYSYGYTF TGTGCCAGCAGCCAGGAGGGGACAGGGGGATATAGCTATGGCTACACCTTC
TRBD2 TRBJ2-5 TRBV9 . CASSVGLAGGGHQETQYF TGTGCCAGCAGCGTAGGACTAGCGGGAGGAGGCCATCAAGAGACCCAGTACTTC
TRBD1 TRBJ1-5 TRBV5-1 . CASSLDGTGIQPQHF TGCGCCAGCAGCTTGGATGGGACAGGGATCCAGCCCCAGCATTTT
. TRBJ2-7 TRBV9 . CASSVTSGSHYEQYF TGTGCCAGCAGCGTAACTTCCGGGTCCCACTACGAGCAGTACTTC
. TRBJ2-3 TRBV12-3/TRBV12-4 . CASSLNFYTQYF TGTGCCAGCAGTTTAAACTTCTATACGCAGTATTTT
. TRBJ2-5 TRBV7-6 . CASSSRGETQYF TGTGCCAGCAGCTCTCGGGGCGAGACCCAGTACTTC
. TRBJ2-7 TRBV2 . CASSDYEQYF TGTGCCAGCAGTGACTACGAGCAGTACTTC
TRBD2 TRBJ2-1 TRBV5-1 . CASSFLAGVNEQFF TGCGCCAGCAGCTTCCTAGCGGGAGTCAATGAGCAGTTCTTC
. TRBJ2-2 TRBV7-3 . CASSFPGVNTGELFF TGTGCCAGCAGCTTCCCGGGAGTGAACACCGGGGAGCTGTTTTTT
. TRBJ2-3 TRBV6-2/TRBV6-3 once CASSSTPRDAADTQYF TGTGCCAGCAGCTCGACGCCCAGGGACGCGGCGGATACGCAGTATTTT
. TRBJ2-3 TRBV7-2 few CASSLGASSADTQYF TGTGCCAGCAGCTTAGGGGCCTCTAGCGCAGATACGCAGTATTTT
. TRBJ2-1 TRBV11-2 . CASSRAFGSYNEQFF TGTGCCAGCAGCCGTGCTTTCGGCTCCTACAATGAGCAGTTCTTC
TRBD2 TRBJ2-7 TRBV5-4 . CASSQAGLAGAYEQYF TGTGCCAGCAGCCAGGCTGGACTAGCGGGGGCCTACGAGCAGTACTTC